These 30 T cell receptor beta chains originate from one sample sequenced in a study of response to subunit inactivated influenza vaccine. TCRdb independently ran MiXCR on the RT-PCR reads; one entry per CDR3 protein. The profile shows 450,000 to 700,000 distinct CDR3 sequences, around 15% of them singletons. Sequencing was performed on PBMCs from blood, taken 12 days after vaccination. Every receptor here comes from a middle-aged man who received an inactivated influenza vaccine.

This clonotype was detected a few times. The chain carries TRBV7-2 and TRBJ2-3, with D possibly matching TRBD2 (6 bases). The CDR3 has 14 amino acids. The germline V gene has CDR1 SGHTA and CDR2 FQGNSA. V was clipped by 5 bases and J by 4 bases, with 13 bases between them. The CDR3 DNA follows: TGTGCCAGCAGCCAACGAGCGGGCCCAGATACGCAGTATTTT. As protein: CASSQRAGPDTQYF.

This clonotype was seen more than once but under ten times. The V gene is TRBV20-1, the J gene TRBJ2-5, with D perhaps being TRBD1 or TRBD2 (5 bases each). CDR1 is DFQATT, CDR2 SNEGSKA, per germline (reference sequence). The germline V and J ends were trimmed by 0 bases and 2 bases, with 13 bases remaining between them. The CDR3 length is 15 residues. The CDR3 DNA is TGCAGTGCTAGAGATCACCAGGGCGGGCAAGAGACCCAGTACTTC. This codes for CSARDHQGGQETQYF.

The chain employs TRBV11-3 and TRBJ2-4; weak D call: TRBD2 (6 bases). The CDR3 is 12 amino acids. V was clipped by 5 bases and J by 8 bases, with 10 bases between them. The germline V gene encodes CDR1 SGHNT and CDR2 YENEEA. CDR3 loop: CASSRGGDIQYF. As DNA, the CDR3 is TGTGCCAGCAGCCGAGGAGGGGACATTCAGTACTTC.

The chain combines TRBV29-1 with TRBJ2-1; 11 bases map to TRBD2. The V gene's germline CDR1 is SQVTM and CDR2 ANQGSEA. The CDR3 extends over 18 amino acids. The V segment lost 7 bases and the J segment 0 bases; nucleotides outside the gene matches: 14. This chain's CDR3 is CSAVMTSGVLSSYNEQFF. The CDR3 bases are TGCAGCGCCGTGATGACTAGCGGGGTCTTGAGCTCCTACAATGAGCAGTTCTTC.

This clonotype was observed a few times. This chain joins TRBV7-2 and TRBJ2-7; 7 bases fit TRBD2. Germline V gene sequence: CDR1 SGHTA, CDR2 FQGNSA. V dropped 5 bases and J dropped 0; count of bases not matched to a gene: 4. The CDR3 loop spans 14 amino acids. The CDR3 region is CASSPWDYSYEQYF. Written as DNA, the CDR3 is TGTGCCAGCAGCCCATGGGACTACTCCTACGAGCAGTACTTC. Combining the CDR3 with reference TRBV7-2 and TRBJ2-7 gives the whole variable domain GAGVSQSPSNKVTEKGKDVELRCDPISGHTALYWYRQSLGQGLEFLIYFQGNSAPDKSGLPSDRFSAERTGGSVSTLTIQRTQQEDSAVYLCASSPWDYSYEQYFGPGTRLTVT.

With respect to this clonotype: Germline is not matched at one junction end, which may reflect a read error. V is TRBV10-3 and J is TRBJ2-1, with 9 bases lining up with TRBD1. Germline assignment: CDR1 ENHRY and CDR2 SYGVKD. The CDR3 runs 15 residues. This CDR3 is CGISEEGQGWNEQFF. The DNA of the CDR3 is TGTGGCATCAGTGAGGAGGGACAGGGTTGGAATGAGCAGTTCTTC.

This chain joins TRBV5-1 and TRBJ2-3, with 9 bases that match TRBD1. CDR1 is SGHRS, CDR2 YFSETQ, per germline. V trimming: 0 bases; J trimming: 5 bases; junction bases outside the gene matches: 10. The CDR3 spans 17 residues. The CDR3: CASSLAFLGQGQDTQYF. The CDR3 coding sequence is TGCGCCAGCAGCTTGGCTTTCTTGGGACAGGGCCAAGATACGCAGTATTTT.

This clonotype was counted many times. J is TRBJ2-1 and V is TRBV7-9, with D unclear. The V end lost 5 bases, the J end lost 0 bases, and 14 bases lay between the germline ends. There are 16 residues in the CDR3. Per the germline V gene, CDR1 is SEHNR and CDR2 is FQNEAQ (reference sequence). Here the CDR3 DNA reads TGTGCCAGCAGCGATTATGCACATAGCTCCTACAATGAGCAGTTCTTC. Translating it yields CASSDYAHSSYNEQFF.

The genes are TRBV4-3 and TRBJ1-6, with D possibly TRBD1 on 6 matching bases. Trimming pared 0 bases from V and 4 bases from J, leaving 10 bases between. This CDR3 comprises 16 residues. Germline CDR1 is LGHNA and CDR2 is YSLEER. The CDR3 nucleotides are TGCGCCAGCAGCCAAGATCACGGACAGTATAATTCACCCCTCCACTTT. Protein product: CASSQDHGQYNSPLHF.

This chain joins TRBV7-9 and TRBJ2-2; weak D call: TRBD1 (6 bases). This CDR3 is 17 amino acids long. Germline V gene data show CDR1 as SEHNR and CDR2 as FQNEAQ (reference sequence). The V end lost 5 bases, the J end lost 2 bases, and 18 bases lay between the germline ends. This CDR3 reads CASSTPPSDSNTGELFF. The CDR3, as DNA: TGTGCCAGCAGCACTCCCCCTTCGGACAGTAACACCGGGGAGCTGTTTTTT.

The CDR3 reads CSALPGTSGSTDTQYF. The CDR3 DNA reads as TGCAGCGCCTTACCCGGGACTAGCGGGAGCACAGATACGCAGTATTTT. The rearrangement uses TRBV29-1 and TRBJ2-3, with 12 bases fitting TRBD2. Looked up from germline, CDR1 is SQVTM and CDR2 is ANQGSEA. V shed 7 bases and J 0 bases; nucleotides not matched to a gene: 8. The CDR3 runs 16 residues.

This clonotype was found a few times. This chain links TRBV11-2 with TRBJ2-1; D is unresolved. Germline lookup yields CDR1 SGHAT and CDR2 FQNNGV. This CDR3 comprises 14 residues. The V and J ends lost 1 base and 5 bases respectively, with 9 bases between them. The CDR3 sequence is CASSLGVLHNEQFF. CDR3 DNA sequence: TGTGCCAGCAGCTTAGGGGTGTTGCACAATGAGCAGTTCTTC. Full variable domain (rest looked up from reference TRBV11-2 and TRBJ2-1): EAGVAQSPRYKIIEKRQSVAFWCNPISGHATLYWYQQILGQGPKLLIQFQNNGVVDDSQLPKDRFSAERLKGVDSTLKIQPAKLEDSAVYLCASSLGVLHNEQFFGPGTRLTVL.

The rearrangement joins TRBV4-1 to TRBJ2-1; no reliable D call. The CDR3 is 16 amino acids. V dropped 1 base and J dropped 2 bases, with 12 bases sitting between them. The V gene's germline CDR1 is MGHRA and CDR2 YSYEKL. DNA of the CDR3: TGCGCCAGCAGCCAAGTTAATCTCATAACCTACAATGAGCAGTTCTTC. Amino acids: CASSQVNLITYNEQFF.

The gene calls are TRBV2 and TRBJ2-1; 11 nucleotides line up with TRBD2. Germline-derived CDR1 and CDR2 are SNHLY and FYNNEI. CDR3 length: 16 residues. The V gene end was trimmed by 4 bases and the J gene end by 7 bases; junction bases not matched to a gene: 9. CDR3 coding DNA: TGTGCCAGCAGTGGATATAGCGGGGGGGCCTGGAATGAGCAGTTCTTC. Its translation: CASSGYSGGAWNEQFF.

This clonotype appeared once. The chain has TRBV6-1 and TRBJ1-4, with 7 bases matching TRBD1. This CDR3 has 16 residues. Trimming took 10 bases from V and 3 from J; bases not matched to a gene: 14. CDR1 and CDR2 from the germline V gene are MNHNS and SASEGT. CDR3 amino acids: CATRRNRGGANEKLFF. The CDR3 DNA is TGTGCCACCAGGAGGAACAGGGGAGGGGCTAATGAAAAACTGTTTTTT.

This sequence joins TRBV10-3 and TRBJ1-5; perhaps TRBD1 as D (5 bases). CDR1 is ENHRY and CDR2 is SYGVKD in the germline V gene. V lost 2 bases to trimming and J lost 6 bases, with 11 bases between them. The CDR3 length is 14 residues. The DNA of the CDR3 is TGTGCCATCAGTGAGATGGGGGAATCTCAGCCCCAGCATTTT. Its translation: CAISEMGESQPQHF.

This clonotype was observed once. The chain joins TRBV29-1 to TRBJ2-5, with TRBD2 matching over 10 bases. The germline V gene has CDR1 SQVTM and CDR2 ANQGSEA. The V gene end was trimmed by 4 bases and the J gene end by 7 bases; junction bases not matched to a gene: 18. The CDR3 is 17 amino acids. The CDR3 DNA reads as TGCAGCGTTGTTAAGCGGGGGGGCCTTAGGAATACGTTGACCCAGTACTTC. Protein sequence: CSVVKRGGLRNTLTQYF.

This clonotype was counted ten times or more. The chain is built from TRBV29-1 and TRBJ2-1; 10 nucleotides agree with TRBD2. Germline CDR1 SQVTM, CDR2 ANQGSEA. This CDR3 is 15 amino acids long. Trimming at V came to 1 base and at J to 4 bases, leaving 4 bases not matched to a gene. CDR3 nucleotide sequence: TGCAGCGTTGAAGTAGCGGGAGGTAATTACAATGAGCAGTTCTTC. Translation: CSVEVAGGNYNEQFF.

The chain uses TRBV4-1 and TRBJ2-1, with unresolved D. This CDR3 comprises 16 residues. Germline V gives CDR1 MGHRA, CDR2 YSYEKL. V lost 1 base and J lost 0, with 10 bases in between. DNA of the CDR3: TGCGCCAGCAGCCAAGTGGTGGGGTTCTCCTACAATGAGCAGTTCTTC. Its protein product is CASSQVVGFSYNEQFF.

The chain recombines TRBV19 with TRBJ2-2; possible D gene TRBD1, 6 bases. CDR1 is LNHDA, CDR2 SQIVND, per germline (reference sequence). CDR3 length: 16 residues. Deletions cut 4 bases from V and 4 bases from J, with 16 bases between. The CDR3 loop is CASSTERGSGTGELFF. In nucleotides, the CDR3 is TGTGCCAGTAGTACAGAGAGGGGGTCGGGCACCGGGGAGCTGTTTTTT.

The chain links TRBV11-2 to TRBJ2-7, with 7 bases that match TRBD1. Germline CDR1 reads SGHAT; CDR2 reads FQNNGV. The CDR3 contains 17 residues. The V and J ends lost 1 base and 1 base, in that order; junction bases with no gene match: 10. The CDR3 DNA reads TGTGCCAGCAGCTTAGCCGGCGGAATGGACAGGTCCTACGAGCAGTACTTC. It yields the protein CASSLAGGMDRSYEQYF.

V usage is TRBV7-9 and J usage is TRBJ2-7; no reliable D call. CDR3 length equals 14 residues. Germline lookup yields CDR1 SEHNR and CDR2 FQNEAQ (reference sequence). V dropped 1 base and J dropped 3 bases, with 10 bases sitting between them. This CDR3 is CASSLDLEYYEQYF. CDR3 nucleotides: TGTGCCAGCAGCTTAGATCTGGAATACTACGAGCAGTACTTC.

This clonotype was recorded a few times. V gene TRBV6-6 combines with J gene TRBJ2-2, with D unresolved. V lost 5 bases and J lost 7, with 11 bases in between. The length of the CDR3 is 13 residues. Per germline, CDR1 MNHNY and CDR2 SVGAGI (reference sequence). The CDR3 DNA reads TGTGCCAGCAGTATACCAGGCATCGGGGAGCTGTTTTTT. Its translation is CASSIPGIGELFF.

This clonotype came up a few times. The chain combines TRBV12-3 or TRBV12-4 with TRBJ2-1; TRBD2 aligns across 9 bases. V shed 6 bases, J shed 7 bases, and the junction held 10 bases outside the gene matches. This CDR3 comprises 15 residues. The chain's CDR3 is CASSLSGGLANEQFF. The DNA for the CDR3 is TGTGCCAGCAGCCTTTCTGGGGGACTAGCAAATGAGCAGTTCTTC.

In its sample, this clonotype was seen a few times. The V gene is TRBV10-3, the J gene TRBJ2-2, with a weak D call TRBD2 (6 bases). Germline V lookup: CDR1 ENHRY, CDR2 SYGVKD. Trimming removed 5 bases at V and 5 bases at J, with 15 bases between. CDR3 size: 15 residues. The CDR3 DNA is TGTGCCATCAGTTCCGGGACTTCCCTAACCGGGGAGCTGTTTTTT. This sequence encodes CAISSGTSLTGELFF.

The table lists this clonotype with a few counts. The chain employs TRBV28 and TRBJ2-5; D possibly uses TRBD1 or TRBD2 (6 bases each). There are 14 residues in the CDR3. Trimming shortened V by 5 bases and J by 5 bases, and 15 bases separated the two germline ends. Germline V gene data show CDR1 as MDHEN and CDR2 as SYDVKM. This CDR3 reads CASSPLQGRETQYF. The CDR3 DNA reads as TGTGCCAGCAGTCCCCTCCAGGGGAGGGAGACCCAGTACTTC.

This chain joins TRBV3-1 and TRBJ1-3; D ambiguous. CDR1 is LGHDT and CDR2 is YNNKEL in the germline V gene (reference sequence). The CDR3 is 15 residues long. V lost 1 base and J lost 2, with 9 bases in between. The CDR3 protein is CASSQAGLTGNTIYF. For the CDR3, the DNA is TGTGCCAGCAGCCAAGCGGGCCTCACTGGAAACACCATATATTTT.

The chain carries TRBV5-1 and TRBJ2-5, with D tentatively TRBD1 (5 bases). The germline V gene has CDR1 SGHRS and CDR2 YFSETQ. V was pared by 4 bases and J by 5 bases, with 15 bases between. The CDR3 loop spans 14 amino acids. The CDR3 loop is CASSLSRVRETQYF. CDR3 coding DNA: TGCGCCAGCAGCCTAAGCAGGGTCAGGGAGACCCAGTACTTC. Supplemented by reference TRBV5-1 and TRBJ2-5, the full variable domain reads KAGVTQTPRYLIKTRGQQVTLSCSPISGHRSVSWYQQTPGQGLQFLFEYFSETQRNKGNFPGRFSGRQFSNSRSEMNVSTLELGDSALYLCASSLSRVRETQYFGPGTRLLVL.

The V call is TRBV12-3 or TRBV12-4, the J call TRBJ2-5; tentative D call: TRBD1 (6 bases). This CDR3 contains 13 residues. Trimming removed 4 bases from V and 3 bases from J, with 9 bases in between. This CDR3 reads CASSSGDKETQYF. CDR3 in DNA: TGTGCCAGCAGTTCTGGGGACAAAGAGACCCAGTACTTC.

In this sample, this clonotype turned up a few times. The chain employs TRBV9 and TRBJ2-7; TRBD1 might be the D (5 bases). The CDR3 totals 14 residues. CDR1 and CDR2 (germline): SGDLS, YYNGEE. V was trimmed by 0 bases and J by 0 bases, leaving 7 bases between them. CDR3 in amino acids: CASSVAQASYEQYF. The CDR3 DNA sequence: TGTGCCAGCAGCGTAGCACAGGCCTCCTACGAGCAGTACTTC.